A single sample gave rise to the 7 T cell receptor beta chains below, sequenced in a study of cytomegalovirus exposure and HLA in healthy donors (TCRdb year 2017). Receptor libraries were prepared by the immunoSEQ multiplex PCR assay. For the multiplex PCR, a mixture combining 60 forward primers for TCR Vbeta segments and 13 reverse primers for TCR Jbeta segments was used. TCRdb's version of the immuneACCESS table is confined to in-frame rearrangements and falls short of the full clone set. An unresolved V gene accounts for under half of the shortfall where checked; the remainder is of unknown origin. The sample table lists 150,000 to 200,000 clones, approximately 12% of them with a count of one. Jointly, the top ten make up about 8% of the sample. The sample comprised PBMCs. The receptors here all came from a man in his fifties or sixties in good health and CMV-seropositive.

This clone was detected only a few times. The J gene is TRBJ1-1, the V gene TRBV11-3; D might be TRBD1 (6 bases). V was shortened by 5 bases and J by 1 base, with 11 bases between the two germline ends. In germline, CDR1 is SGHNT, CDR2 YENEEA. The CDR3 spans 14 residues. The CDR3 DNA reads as TGTGCCAGCAGCCATCCGGGACAGAACACTGAAGCTTTCTTT. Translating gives CASSHPGQNTEAFF.

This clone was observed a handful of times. Written as DNA, the CDR3 is TGCGCCAGCAGCCGGGTGAGGGCAGCCGCTAATGAAAAACTGTTTTTT. Protein product: CASSRVRAAANEKLFF. The chain links TRBV4-3 to TRBJ1-4; D gene ambiguous. The CDR3 spans 16 residues. Germline V gene sequence: CDR1 LGHNA, CDR2 YSLEER. V was cut by 4 bases and J by 3 bases, with 15 bases left in between.

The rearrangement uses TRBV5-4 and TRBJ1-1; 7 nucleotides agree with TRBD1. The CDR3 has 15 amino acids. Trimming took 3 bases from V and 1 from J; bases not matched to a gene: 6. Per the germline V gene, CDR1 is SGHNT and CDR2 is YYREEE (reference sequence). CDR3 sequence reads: CASSSAGTANTEAFF. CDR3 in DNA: TGTGCCAGCAGCTCCGCCGGGACAGCGAACACTGAAGCTTTCTTT.

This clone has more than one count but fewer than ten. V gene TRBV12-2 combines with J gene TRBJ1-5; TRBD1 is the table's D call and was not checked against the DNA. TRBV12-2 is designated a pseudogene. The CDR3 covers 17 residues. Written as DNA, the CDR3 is TGTGCAAGTCGCCGACAGGGGAGAGGAGATAGCAATCAGCCCCAGCATTTT. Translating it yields CASRRQGRGDSNQPQHF.

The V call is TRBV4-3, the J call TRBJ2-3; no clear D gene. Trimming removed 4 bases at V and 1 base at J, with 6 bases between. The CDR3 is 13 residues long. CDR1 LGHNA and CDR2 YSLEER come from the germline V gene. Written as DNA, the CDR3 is TGCGCCAGCAGCCGTGGAGGCACAGATACGCAGTATTTT. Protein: CASSRGGTDTQYF.

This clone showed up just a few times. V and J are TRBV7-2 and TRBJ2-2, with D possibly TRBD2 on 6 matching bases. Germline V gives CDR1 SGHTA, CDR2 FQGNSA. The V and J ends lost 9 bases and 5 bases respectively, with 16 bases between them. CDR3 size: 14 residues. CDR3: CASGGVARTGELFF. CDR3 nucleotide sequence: TGTGCCAGTGGAGGGGTAGCGCGGACCGGGGAGCTGTTTTTT.

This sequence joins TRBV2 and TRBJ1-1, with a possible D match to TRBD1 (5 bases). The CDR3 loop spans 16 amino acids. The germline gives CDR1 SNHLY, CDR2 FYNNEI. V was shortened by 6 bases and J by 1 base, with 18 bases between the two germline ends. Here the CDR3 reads CASRDAQGGTNTEAFF. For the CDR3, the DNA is TGTGCCAGCAGGGACGCGCAGGGCGGAACGAACACTGAAGCTTTCTTT.